The present T cell receptor beta chain was sequenced within a study of blood T cell repertoires in COVID-19. Using immunoSEQ multiplex PCR, the repertoire was profiled, and TCRdb retains in-frame clones only, with some absent. The data show fewer than 300,000 clones, just over 85% seen once. The CDR3 has 16 amino acids. The germline gives CDR1 MDHEN, CDR2 SYDVKM. Germline trimming cut 3 bases from V and 11 bases from J; bases unmatched to any gene: 9. The sample taken for sequencing was PBMCs or T cells enriched from blood (not recorded which). This clonotype originated in a man aged 18 to 35 who had recovered from COVID-19. The chain employs TRBV28 and TRBJ1-6; 11 bases agree with TRBD1. This CDR3 is CASSLPGQGGRTPLHF. The CDR3 bases are TGTGCCAGCAGTTTGCCGGGACAGGGGGGTAGGACACCCCTCCACTTT.